This entry lists 16 T cell receptor beta chains sequenced from one sample in a study of blood T cell repertoires in COVID-19. Profiled with immunoSEQ multiplex PCR; TCRdb holds only in-frame clones, not every one. The repertoire holds approximately 230,000 clones, about 86% seen once, with more than 7% in the top ten. Sequenced material: peripheral blood. These receptors all stem from a man older than 75 with acute or convalescent COVID-19.

V usage is TRBV12-2 and J usage is TRBJ2-7; TRBD2, the D gene given by the table, was not confirmed from the DNA. TRBV12-2 counts as a pseudogene. CDR3 length equals 15 residues. The CDR3 region is CASRRNLLSSYEQYF. Written as DNA, the CDR3 is TGTGCAAGTCGCCGAAACCTCCTGAGCTCCTACGAGCAGTACTTC.

The V call is TRBV24-1, the J call TRBJ2-1; 10 bases are shared with TRBD2. V was clipped by 1 base and J by 14 bases; unmatched bases: 1. Germline V gene sequence: CDR1 KGHDR, CDR2 SFDVKD. The CDR3 is 12 residues long. The CDR3 loop is CATSDFSGREFF. The CDR3 bases are TGTGCCACCAGTGATTTCAGCGGGAGGGAGTTCTTC.

CDR3 sequence reads: CASSLAGGRQETQYF. CDR3 in DNA: TGTGCCAGCAGCTTGGCCGGGGGGCGCCAAGAGACCCAGTACTTC. The V call is TRBV5-4, the J call TRBJ2-5; D is possibly TRBD2 (7 bases). Trimming shortened V by 0 bases and J by 1 base, and 10 bases separated the two germline ends. Germline V lookup: CDR1 SGHNT, CDR2 YYREEE (reference sequence). CDR3 length equals 15 residues.

This clone was detected once. The chain joins TRBV19 to TRBJ1-5; TRBD1 matches at 7 bases. The CDR3 is 15 residues long. V gave up 2 bases and J gave up 4 bases; unmatched junction bases: 5. Germline CDR1 is LNHDA and CDR2 is SQIVND (reference sequence). Here the CDR3 reads CASSITGEVNQPQHF. DNA of the CDR3: TGTGCCAGTAGTATAACAGGGGAGGTGAATCAGCCCCAGCATTTT. The full variable domain, completed using reference TRBV19 and TRBJ1-5, is DGGITQSPKYLFRKEGQNVTLSCEQNLNHDAMYWYRQDPGQGLRLIYYSQIVNDFQKGDIAEGYSVSREKKESFPLTVTSAQKNPTAFYLCASSITGEVNQPQHFGDGTRLSIL.

The chain carries TRBV5-1 and TRBJ2-2, with D perhaps TRBD2 (7 bases). The CDR3 loop spans 14 amino acids. Trimming stripped 0 bases from V and 6 bases from J, with 9 bases between. Germline-derived CDR1 and CDR2 are SGHRS and YFSETQ. The CDR3 spells CASSLDGGPGELFF. The CDR3 DNA follows: TGCGCCAGCAGCTTGGACGGGGGGCCCGGGGAGCTGTTTTTT.

The V gene is TRBV5-6, the J gene TRBJ2-3; D gene uncertain. V lost 5 bases, J lost 4 bases, and 11 bases lay in between. Germline CDR1 SGHDT, CDR2 YYEEEE. The CDR3 consists of 13 residues. CDR3 sequence: CASSFILADTQYF. CDR3 DNA: TGTGCCAGCAGTTTTATCCTAGCAGATACGCAGTATTTT.

The count of this clone is one. This chain connects TRBV4-2 to TRBJ2-3; 11 bases are a match to TRBD2. Germline loops: CDR1 LGHNA, CDR2 YNFKEQ. V lost 1 base and J lost 4; bases outside the gene matches: 13. The CDR3 has 19 residues. The chain's CDR3 is CASSQAVRGTSGISDTQYF. The CDR3 region has the DNA TGTGCCAGCAGCCAAGCGGTTCGCGGGACTAGCGGTATTTCAGATACGCAGTATTTT.

The rearrangement uses TRBV29-1 and TRBJ2-1; maybe TRBD2 (5 bases). Germline CDR1 and CDR2: SQVTM and ANQGSEA. The CDR3 covers 16 residues. The V end was cut by 6 bases, the J end by 5 bases, with 23 bases between. The chain's CDR3 is CSVTQYSEGRNNEQFF. The CDR3 DNA reads TGCAGCGTCACCCAATATAGCGAGGGTCGGAACAATGAGCAGTTCTTC.

The chain employs TRBV19 and TRBJ1-1; D is undetermined. CDR1 is LNHDA, CDR2 SQIVND, per germline (reference sequence). V lost 6 bases, J lost 1 base, and 12 bases lay in between. This CDR3 has 14 amino acids. CDR3: CASRYMGQNTEAFF. The CDR3 region has the DNA TGTGCCAGTAGGTACATGGGCCAGAACACTGAAGCTTTCTTT.

This rearrangement joins TRBV24-1 to TRBJ1-5; D perhaps matches TRBD1 (6 bases). With 4 bases removed from V and 3 bases from J, the gap between germline ends came to 15 bases. Germline V gene lookup returns CDR1 KGHDR and CDR2 SFDVKD. This CDR3 is 16 amino acids long. CDR3 loop: CATSESPGHYNQPQHF. The CDR3 DNA reads as TGTGCCACCAGTGAGTCACCGGGACACTACAATCAGCCCCAGCATTTT.

The chain carries TRBV12-5 and TRBJ2-2, with 9 bases lining up with TRBD1. The CDR3 extends over 18 amino acids. V lost 5 bases to trimming and J lost 3 bases; unmatched junction nucleotides: 13. Germline values: CDR1 LGHNT, CDR2 FRNRAP. CDR3 residues: CASGRRAAGTGYTGELFF. DNA for the CDR3: TGTGCTAGTGGTCGTCGGGCCGCCGGGACAGGGTACACCGGGGAGCTGTTTTTT.

This chain connects TRBV13 to TRBJ2-7; D possibly corresponds to TRBD2 (5 bases). The CDR3 is 11 amino acids. The ends were cut back, 4 bases at V and 6 bases at J, with 7 bases in the middle. The germline V gene encodes CDR1 PRHDT and CDR2 FYEKMQ (reference sequence). The CDR3 DNA reads TGTGCCAGCAGCTCCCGGGGCGAGCAGTACTTC. It is translated as CASSSRGEQYF. The full variable domain, completed using reference TRBV13 and TRBJ2-7, is AAGVIQSPRHLIKEKRETATLKCYPIPRHDTVYWYQQGPGQDPQFLISFYEKMQSDKGSIPDRFSAQQFSDYHSELNMSSLELGDSALYFCASSSRGEQYFGPGTRLTVT.

This chain joins TRBV5-5 and TRBJ1-4; TRBD1 matches 12 bases. V was clipped by 0 bases and J by 8 bases; unmatched bases: 2. Per germline, CDR1 SGHKS and CDR2 YYEKEE (reference sequence). This CDR3 comprises 15 residues. The CDR3 sequence is CASSLEGTGGEKLFF. CDR3 bases: TGTGCCAGCAGCTTGGAAGGGACAGGGGGCGAAAAACTGTTTTTT.

The genes are TRBV27 and TRBJ1-6, with D tentatively TRBD1 (5 bases). The germline V gene encodes CDR1 MNHEY and CDR2 SMNVEV (reference sequence). Trimming left V 2 bases short and J 10 bases short, with 24 bases between. The CDR3 has 18 residues. CDR3 protein: CASSLILGRAKIQSPLHF. CDR3 DNA: TGTGCCAGCAGTTTAATTCTGGGCAGGGCAAAAATTCAGTCACCCCTCCACTTT.

The V call is TRBV5-1, the J call TRBJ1-2; TRBD1 might be the D (6 bases). This CDR3 is 16 amino acids long. V was trimmed by 1 base and J by 2 bases, leaving 15 bases between them. Germline CDR1 is SGHRS and CDR2 is YFSETQ. In DNA form, the CDR3 reads TGCGCCAGCAGCTTGAGGACAGACTGGCCGAACTATGGCTACACCTTC. Translated, it gives CASSLRTDWPNYGYTF.

The chain recombines TRBV6-5 with TRBJ2-7; tentatively, D is TRBD1 (6 bases). The germline V gene has CDR1 MNHEY and CDR2 SVGAGI. V was cut by 8 bases and J by 0 bases, with 14 bases left in between. This CDR3 spans 14 amino acids. Here the CDR3 reads CASRTARLSYEQYF. CDR3 in DNA: TGTGCCAGCCGGACAGCCCGCCTCTCCTACGAGCAGTACTTC.